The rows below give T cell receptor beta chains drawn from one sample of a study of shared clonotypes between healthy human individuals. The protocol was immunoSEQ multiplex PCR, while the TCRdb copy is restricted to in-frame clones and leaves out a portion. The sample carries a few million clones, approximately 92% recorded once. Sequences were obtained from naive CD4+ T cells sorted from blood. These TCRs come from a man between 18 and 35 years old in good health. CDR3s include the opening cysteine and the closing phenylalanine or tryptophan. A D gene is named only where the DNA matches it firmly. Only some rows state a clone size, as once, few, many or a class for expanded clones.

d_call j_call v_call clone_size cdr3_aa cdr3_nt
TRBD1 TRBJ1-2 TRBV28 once CASSSEVTGIYGYTF TGTGCCAGCAGTTCAGAAGTGACAGGGATCTATGGCTACACCTTC
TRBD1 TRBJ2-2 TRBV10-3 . CAISDMGQSSTGELFF TGTGCCATCAGTGACATGGGACAGTCGAGCACCGGGGAGCTGTTTTTT
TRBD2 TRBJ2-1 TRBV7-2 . CASSLETSGNNEQFF TGTGCCAGCAGCTTAGAGACTAGCGGTAACAATGAGCAGTTCTTC
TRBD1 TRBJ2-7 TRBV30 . CAWTRQGPPSYEQYF TGTGCCTGGACACGACAGGGGCCCCCCTCCTACGAGCAGTACTTC
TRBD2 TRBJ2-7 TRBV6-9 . CASAPWDLTGGKFDEQYF TGTGCCAGCGCTCCTTGGGACTTGACGGGAGGTAAATTCGACGAGCAGTACTTC
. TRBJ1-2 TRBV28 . CASSSKGFYGYTF TGTGCCAGCAGTTCGAAAGGGTTTTACGGCTACACCTTC
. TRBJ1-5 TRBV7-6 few CASSPMVGPQHF TGTGCCAGCAGCCCGATGGTGGGGCCCCAGCATTTT
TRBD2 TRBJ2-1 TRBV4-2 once CASSPGGTSGGGQFF TGTGCCAGCAGCCCAGGCGGGACTAGCGGGGGAGGGCAGTTCTTC
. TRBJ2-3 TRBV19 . CASSIDRGSDTQYF TGTGCCAGTAGTATAGATCGCGGGTCAGATACGCAGTATTTT
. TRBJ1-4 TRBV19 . CASNTGRDEKLFF TGTGCCAGTAATACAGGACGTGATGAAAAACTGTTTTTT
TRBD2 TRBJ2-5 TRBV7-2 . CASSLGLSGGKETQYF TGTGCCAGCAGCTTGGGTTTAAGCGGGGGCAAAGAGACCCAGTACTTC
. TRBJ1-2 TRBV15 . CATSPGVGNYGYTF TGTGCCACCAGTCCGGGGGTAGGGAACTATGGCTACACCTTC
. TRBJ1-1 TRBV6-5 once CASSYGFNTEAFF TGTGCCAGCAGTTACGGCTTTAACACTGAAGCTTTCTTT
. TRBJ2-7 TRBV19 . CASSRTFSYEQYF TGTGCCAGTAGCCGGACATTCAGCTACGAGCAGTACTTC
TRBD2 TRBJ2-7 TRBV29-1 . CSVGLAGGTYEQYF TGCAGCGTTGGTCTAGCGGGCGGAACCTACGAGCAGTACTTC
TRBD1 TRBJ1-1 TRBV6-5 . CASSTGVGNTEAFF TGTGCCAGCAGTACAGGGGTGGGGAACACTGAAGCTTTCTTT
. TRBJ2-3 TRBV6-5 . CASSWTGTDTQYF TGTGCCAGCAGTTGGACAGGCACAGATACGCAGTATTTT
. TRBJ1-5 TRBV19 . CASSIGSHGNQPQHF TGTGCCAGTAGTATAGGGTCCCACGGCAATCAGCCCCAGCATTTT
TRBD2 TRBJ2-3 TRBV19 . CASSQTSGSTDTQYF TGTGCCAGTAGCCAAACTAGCGGTAGCACAGATACGCAGTATTTT
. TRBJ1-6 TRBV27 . CASSLFGPPRGSYNSPLHF TGTGCCAGCAGTTTATTCGGCCCCCCGCGAGGATCCTATAATTCACCCCTCCACTTT
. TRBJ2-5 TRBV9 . CASSETGLGQETQYF TGTGCCAGCAGCGAGACAGGTCTGGGCCAAGAGACCCAGTACTTC
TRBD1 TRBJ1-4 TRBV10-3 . CAISTGGNEKLFF TGTGCCATCAGCACAGGGGGAAATGAAAAACTGTTTTTT
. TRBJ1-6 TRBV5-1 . CASSLAAGAGTNSPLHF TGCGCCAGCAGCTTGGCTGCTGGGGCAGGAACTAATTCACCCCTCCACTTT
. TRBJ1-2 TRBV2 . CAGRGWTEGYTF TGTGCCGGCCGAGGGTGGACCGAAGGCTACACCTTC
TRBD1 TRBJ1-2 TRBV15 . CATSPGQGVSLVRYTF TGTGCCACCAGCCCGGGACAGGGTGTATCCTTGGTACGCTACACCTTC
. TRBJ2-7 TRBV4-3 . CASSQELGDEQYF TGCGCCAGCAGCCAAGAATTAGGGGACGAGCAGTACTTC
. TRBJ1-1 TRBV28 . CASRPPGAMNTEAFF TGTGCCAGCAGGCCGCCGGGAGCCATGAACACTGAAGCTTTCTTT
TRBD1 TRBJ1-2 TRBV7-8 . CASSLTGANPFSYGYTF TGTGCCAGCAGCCTCACAGGGGCCAACCCTTTTAGCTATGGCTACACCTTC
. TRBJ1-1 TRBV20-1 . CSARAPREAFF TGCAGTGCTAGGGCTCCGCGTGAAGCTTTCTTT
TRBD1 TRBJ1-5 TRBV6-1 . CASSGTGGPNQPQHF TGTGCCAGCAGTGGGACAGGGGGGCCCAATCAGCCCCAGCATTTT
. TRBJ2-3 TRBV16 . CASSRISGAGDTQYF TGTGCCAGCAGCCGCATTTCCGGGGCCGGGGATACGCAGTATTTT
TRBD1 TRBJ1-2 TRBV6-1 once CASSENRGPGDGYTF TGTGCCAGCAGTGAAAACAGGGGGCCGGGAGATGGCTACACCTTC
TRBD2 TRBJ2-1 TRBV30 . CAWRSFRTSGSNEQFF TGTGCCTGGAGGAGCTTCCGGACTAGCGGGAGCAATGAGCAGTTCTTC
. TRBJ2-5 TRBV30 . CAWRTEETQYF TGTGCCTGGAGGACGGAAGAGACCCAGTACTTC
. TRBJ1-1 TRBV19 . CASSIVRGTTNTEAFF TGTGCCAGTAGTATTGTGAGGGGAACGACAAACACTGAAGCTTTCTTT
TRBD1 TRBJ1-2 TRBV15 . CATSIGTGEIYGYTF TGTGCCACCAGCATTGGGACAGGGGAGATCTATGGCTACACCTTC
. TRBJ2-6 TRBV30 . CAFPRAGANVLTF TGTGCCTTCCCGAGGGCTGGGGCCAACGTCCTGACTTTC
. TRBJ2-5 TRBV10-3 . CASSRGEETQYF TGTGCCAGCAGTAGGGGGGAAGAGACCCAGTACTTC
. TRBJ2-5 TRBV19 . CASSITPLGVKTQYF TGTGCCAGTAGTATAACCCCCCTGGGGGTGAAGACCCAGTACTTC
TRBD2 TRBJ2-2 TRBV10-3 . CAISPGLAGVTGELFF TGTGCCATCAGTCCGGGACTAGCGGGAGTCACCGGGGAGCTGTTTTTT
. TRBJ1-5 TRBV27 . CASSPQGAQPQHF TGTGCCAGCAGTCCACAGGGTGCGCAGCCCCAGCATTTT
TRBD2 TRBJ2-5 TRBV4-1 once CASSWGLAEETQYF TGCGCCAGCAGTTGGGGACTAGCGGAAGAGACCCAGTACTTC